These 26 T cell receptor beta chains were sequenced from one sample in a study of T-cell memory formation after mild COVID-19. TCRdb re-analysed the 5' RACE reads in MiXCR, keeping a single row per CDR3 protein. Of around 180,000 distinct CDR3 sequences in the sample, about 18% are singletons; the top ten hold 3% to 4%. The source material was PBMCs or a T cell subset sorted from them (not recorded which). These receptors all stem from a young man who had mild COVID-19 (a few samples of this study predate the infection). Cell type and time point are not known.

This clonotype was detected a few times. This chain uses TRBV11-2 with TRBJ2-3; D perhaps matches TRBD1 (5 bases). The CDR3 consists of 15 residues. Trimming shortened V by 6 bases and J by 1 base, and 14 bases separated the two germline ends. The germline gives CDR1 SGHAT, CDR2 FQNNGV. The CDR3 spells CASSIRQGGTDTQYF. Here the CDR3 DNA reads TGTGCCAGCAGTATACGGCAGGGCGGCACAGATACGCAGTATTTT. The variable domain in full, with the rest retrieved from reference TRBV11-2 and TRBJ2-3, is EAGVAQSPRYKIIEKRQSVAFWCNPISGHATLYWYQQILGQGPKLLIQFQNNGVVDDSQLPKDRFSAERLKGVDSTLKIQPAKLEDSAVYLCASSIRQGGTDTQYFGPGTRLTVL.

This clonotype was observed a few times. V usage is TRBV4-3 and J usage is TRBJ2-5; D remains unclear. This CDR3 has 17 amino acids. Per germline, CDR1 LGHNA and CDR2 YSLEER. Trimming left V 1 base short and J 2 bases short, with 17 bases between. CDR3 amino acids: CASSQGAHYGEQETQYF. The CDR3 DNA follows: TGCGCCAGCAGCCAAGGGGCTCATTATGGGGAACAAGAGACCCAGTACTTC.

This chain uses TRBV12-3 or TRBV12-4 with TRBJ2-1; D unresolved. V was trimmed by 4 bases and J by 3 bases, leaving 22 bases between them. This CDR3 is 18 amino acids long. CDR3 bases: TGTGCCAGCAGTTCCGAACCCGAGTCTACGACCCTCTACAATGAGCAGTTCTTC. It yields the protein CASSSEPESTTLYNEQFF.

In its sample, this clonotype was seen a few times. The V gene is TRBV4-3, the J gene TRBJ2-1, with D unresolved. V dropped 0 bases and J dropped 11 bases, with 11 bases sitting between them. Germline V CDR1 and CDR2: LGHNA, YSLEER. CDR3 length: 13 residues. The CDR3 loop is CASSQDGRAQQFF. As DNA, the CDR3 is TGCGCCAGCAGCCAAGATGGTAGGGCTCAGCAGTTCTTC.

This clonotype was counted ten times or more. The V gene is TRBV5-6, the J gene TRBJ1-2, with a possible D match to TRBD1 (6 bases). V lost 4 bases and J lost 2, with 9 bases in between. Germline CDR1 and CDR2: SGHDT and YYEEEE. This CDR3 region has 13 residues. The CDR3 reads CASSQDRNYGYTF. CDR3 DNA: TGTGCCAGCAGCCAGGACAGAAACTATGGCTACACCTTC.

This clonotype has a handful of counts. V and J are TRBV18 and TRBJ2-1; D possibly uses TRBD1 or TRBD2 (6 bases each). Germline V gene lookup returns CDR1 KGHSH and CDR2 LQKENI. This CDR3 region has 18 residues. The V end was cut by 2 bases, the J end by 0 bases, with 17 bases between. The CDR3 spells CASSPFMGGTYSYNEQFF. The CDR3 DNA sequence: TGTGCCAGCTCACCATTTATGGGGGGCACTTACTCCTACAATGAGCAGTTCTTC.

The J gene is TRBJ1-2, the V gene TRBV7-8; tentative D call: TRBD1 (6 bases). The germline CDR1 and CDR2 sequences are SGHVS and FQNEAQ. The CDR3 has 14 amino acids. V was clipped by 2 bases and J by 2 bases, with 9 bases between them. CDR3 sequence reads: CASSLRGENYGYTF. CDR3 in DNA: TGTGCCAGCAGCTTAAGGGGGGAGAACTATGGCTACACCTTC.

The J gene is TRBJ1-2, the V gene TRBV7-2, with D unresolved. The CDR3 runs 13 residues. Trimming took 2 bases from V and 0 from J, leaving 4 bases between them. From germline, CDR1 is SGHTA and CDR2 FQGNSA. CDR3 DNA sequence: TGTGCCAGCAGCTTACATTCTAACTATGGCTACACCTTC. Protein product: CASSLHSNYGYTF.

The chain recombines TRBV18 with TRBJ2-7; the match to TRBD1 covers 10 bases. Germline V gene data show CDR1 as KGHSH and CDR2 as LQKENI. The ends lost 2 bases at V and 6 bases at J; junction bases unmatched: 1. This CDR3 is 13 amino acids long. CDR3 residues: CASSPGDRGEQYV. DNA of the CDR3: TGTGCCAGCTCACCAGGGGACAGGGGCGAGCAGTACGTC.

The chain combines TRBV27 with TRBJ2-7; 8 bases line up with TRBD2. In germline, CDR1 is MNHEY, CDR2 SMNVEV (reference sequence). This CDR3 has 15 residues. J gave up 6 bases and V 7 bases, and 14 bases lay outside the gene matches. CDR3 nucleotides: TGTGCCAGCATCTCGCGGGGGACGGGAGGGCCCGAGCAGTACGTC. As protein: CASISRGTGGPEQYV.

This clonotype was counted between two and nine times. The chain couples TRBV24-1 to TRBJ1-2; no clear D gene. CDR1 KGHDR and CDR2 SFDVKD come from the germline V gene. With 5 bases removed from V and 2 bases from J, the gap between germline ends came to 14 bases. The length of the CDR3 is 15 residues. CDR3 coding DNA: TGTGCCACCAGTGTCCCACTCCTGTCCAACTATGGCTACACCTTC. The encoded protein is CATSVPLLSNYGYTF.

The V gene is TRBV7-2, the J gene TRBJ2-3; 7 bases are a match to TRBD2. Looked up from germline, CDR1 is SGHTA and CDR2 is FQGNSA. The CDR3 loop spans 14 amino acids. V lost 0 bases and J lost 15; bases outside the gene matches: 12. The CDR3 is CASSLAAGLRDYYF. CDR3 coding DNA: TGTGCCAGCAGCTTAGCAGCGGGGCTGCGCGATTACTATTTT.

The rearrangement joins TRBV20-1 to TRBJ1-1; D is ambiguous. V was pared by 3 bases and J by 3 bases, with 23 bases between. From germline, CDR1 is DFQATT and CDR2 SNEGSKA (reference sequence). This CDR3 region has 17 residues. The chain's CDR3 is CSASEGLDEAADTEAFF. CDR3 nucleotide sequence: TGCAGTGCTAGTGAAGGTTTAGACGAGGCGGCGGACACTGAAGCTTTCTTT.

In its sample, this clonotype was seen a few times. The chain carries TRBV7-9 and TRBJ1-4; TRBD1 matches at 12 bases. Germline CDR1 reads SEHNR; CDR2 reads FQNEAQ (reference sequence). The CDR3 covers 17 residues. The junction had 8 bases not matched to a gene; V was cut back by 5 bases and J by 4 bases. CDR3 amino acids: CASSLGTGGNGNEKLFF. The CDR3, as DNA: TGTGCCAGCAGCCTCGGGACAGGGGGCAACGGTAATGAAAAACTGTTTTTT.

This clonotype was counted between two and nine times. The CDR3 nucleotides read TGTGCCAGCACCGATCGCGGATTCACGGTGAGGTTCTTC. As protein: CASTDRGFTVRFF. The chain couples TRBV3-1 to TRBJ2-1; D is uncertain. This CDR3 is 13 amino acids long. Germline V gene sequence: CDR1 LGHDT, CDR2 YNNKEL (reference sequence). Trimming removed 7 bases at V and 15 bases at J, with 22 bases between.

The chain uses TRBV5-1 and TRBJ2-7; 7 nucleotides align to TRBD1. Germline loops: CDR1 SGHRS, CDR2 YFSETQ. The CDR3 is made up of 13 amino acids. V trimming: 7 bases; J trimming: 4 bases; junction bases outside the gene matches: 8. The CDR3 bases are TGCGCCAGCTGGGACAGCCCGGGGTACGAGCAGTACTTC. As protein: CASWDSPGYEQYF.

The chain couples TRBV7-6 to TRBJ1-6; the match to TRBD1 covers 10 bases. Looked up from germline, CDR1 is SGHVS and CDR2 is FNYEAQ. CDR3 length: 14 amino acids. Germline trimming cut 3 bases from V and 8 bases from J; bases unmatched to any gene: 1. The CDR3, as DNA: TGTGCCAGCAGCTTCGGGACAGGGGATTCACCCCTCCACTTT. It codes for CASSFGTGDSPLHF.

This chain uses TRBV5-1 with TRBJ2-3; 10 positions match TRBD2. Unmatched junction bases numbered 9, after V lost 4 bases and J lost 7 bases. Germline V gene data show CDR1 as SGHRS and CDR2 as YFSETQ. The CDR3 totals 15 residues. The CDR3 is CASSPERGGEYTQYF. CDR3 coding DNA: TGCGCCAGCAGCCCAGAGCGGGGGGGCGAATATACGCAGTATTTT. The variable domain in full, with the rest retrieved from reference TRBV5-1 and TRBJ2-3, is KAGVTQTPRYLIKTRGQQVTLSCSPISGHRSVSWYQQTPGQGLQFLFEYFSETQRNKGNFPGRFSGRQFSNSRSEMNVSTLELGDSALYLCASSPERGGEYTQYFGPGTRLTVL.

This clonotype has more than one count but fewer than ten. The V and J genes are TRBV6-2 or TRBV6-3 and TRBJ1-5; no definite D call. The germline V and J ends were trimmed by 6 bases and 12 bases, with 18 bases remaining between them. Germline lookup yields CDR1 MNHEY and CDR2 SVGEGT. The CDR3 sequence is 13 residues long. The CDR3 reads CASSQRSKEDQHF. The CDR3, as DNA: TGTGCCAGCAGCCAGAGATCAAAGGAGGACCAGCATTTT.

This clonotype has only one observation. This rearrangement joins TRBV7-2 to TRBJ2-6; D unresolved. CDR1 is SGHTA, CDR2 FQGNSA, per germline. This CDR3 is 16 amino acids long. The V and J ends lost 6 bases and 5 bases respectively, with 17 bases between them. The CDR3, as DNA: TGTGCCAGCAGTCAGAATACTGCCGTCTGGGCCAACGTCCTGACTTTC. Translating gives CASSQNTAVWANVLTF.

The chain joins TRBV7-8 to TRBJ2-3; 9 nucleotides match TRBD2. Germline V lookup: CDR1 SGHVS, CDR2 FQNEAQ. There are 16 residues in the CDR3. V gave up 5 bases and J gave up 5 bases; unmatched junction bases: 11. DNA for the CDR3: TGTGCCAGCAGCACGGGACTAGCCGGGAGGATAGATACGCAGTATTTT. Its protein is CASSTGLAGRIDTQYF.

The rearrangement uses TRBV12-3 or TRBV12-4 and TRBJ2-1, with 9 bases lining up with TRBD2. The CDR3 is 16 residues long. The trim removed 1 base at V and 8 bases at J, leaving 9 bases unmatched. The CDR3 spells CASSLERGGGADEQFF. CDR3 bases: TGTGCCAGCAGTTTAGAACGAGGCGGGGGGGCGGATGAGCAGTTCTTC.

This clonotype was recorded at least ten times. The genes are TRBV5-1 and TRBJ2-3; tentatively, D is TRBD2 (6 bases). With 0 bases removed from V and 2 bases from J, the gap between germline ends came to 7 bases. The CDR3 is made up of 14 amino acids. The V gene's germline CDR1 is SGHRS and CDR2 YFSETQ. CDR3 amino acids: CASSLGGVTDTQYF. The DNA of the CDR3 is TGCGCCAGCAGCTTGGGCGGGGTCACAGATACGCAGTATTTT.

This clonotype was found a few times. The chain joins TRBV12-3 or TRBV12-4 to TRBJ2-3; D gene unclear. V was shortened by 6 bases and J by 4 bases, with 20 bases between the two germline ends. The CDR3 runs to 16 residues. CDR3 in amino acids: CASSLQRPPWPDTQYF. The CDR3 DNA is TGTGCCAGCAGCCTTCAAAGACCCCCTTGGCCAGATACGCAGTATTTT.

The table lists this clonotype with a few counts. CDR3 sequence reads: CSAEGLAKKYSYEQYF. The CDR3, as DNA: TGCAGTGCTGAGGGACTAGCGAAGAAGTACTCCTACGAGCAGTACTTC. The chain recombines TRBV20-1 with TRBJ2-7; the match to TRBD2 covers 10 bases. Trimming cost V 5 bases and J 0 bases; bases outside gene matches: 10. Germline values: CDR1 DFQATT, CDR2 SNEGSKA (reference sequence). This CDR3 has 16 residues.

In this sample, this clonotype turned up a few times. The chain employs TRBV2 and TRBJ1-1, with D maybe TRBD1 (6 bases). CDR3 length: 14 residues. V lost 4 bases, J lost 4 bases, and 13 bases lay in between. The V gene's germline CDR1 is SNHLY and CDR2 FYNNEI. The CDR3 reads CASSAEQGGTEAFF. The CDR3 DNA is TGTGCCAGCAGTGCGGAACAGGGTGGCACTGAAGCTTTCTTT.